The 10 T cell receptor beta chains below all came from one sample that was sequenced in a study of tissue T cells after allogeneic stem cell transplantation. Sequencing was performed with immunoSEQ multiplex PCR; in TCRdb, only in-frame clones are kept and a portion is missing. The repertoire consists of about 2,100 clones, with roughly half occurring once and the leading ten covering about 40%. Time point specified: mouse harvest day 14 after allogeneic transplant. The graft held 10^6 splenic CD5+ T cells and 10^7 T-cell-depleted bone marrow cells. Sequencing used liver tissue. The receptors here all came from a female BALB/c mouse given C57BL/6 T cells with graft-versus-host disease after an allogeneic hematopoietic cell transplant.

As for this clone: Gene names and germline refer to mouse. The read comes to an end 1 residue before the CDR3 does, leaving the germline J gene to fill in the end. V gene TRBV26 combines with J gene TRBJ1-2; 8 nucleotides align to TRBD1. The germline V gene encodes CDR1 KGHPV and CDR2 FQNQEV (reference sequence). The V segment lost 6 bases and the J segment 4 bases; nucleotides outside the gene matches: 7. CDR3 size: 14 residues. The DNA read from the CDR3 is TGTGCCAGCAGCCTGGACAGGGACGGCTCCGACTACACC. As protein: CASSLDRDGSDYT. In full, the CDR3 reads CASSLDRDGSDYTF.

Remarks on this clone: This sequence is one base from a far larger clone and is likely a read error. These gene names are mouse names. The read halts 1 residue ahead of the CDR3 end, with the missing end drawn from the germline J gene. The same CDR3 also results from other DNA sequences found in this sample. The chain carries TRBV13-3 and TRBJ1-3; D is possibly TRBD1 (5 bases). CDR3 size: 15 residues. Per the germline V gene, CDR1 is NNHDY and CDR2 is SYVADS. The sequenced CDR3 bases are TGTGCCAGCAGTGGGGGGTCCCATTCTGGAAACACGCTCTAT. Its protein is CASSGGSHSGNTLY. The whole CDR3 protein reads CASSGGSHSGNTLYF.

Notes on this clone: These gene names are mouse names. The covered CDR3 bases are TGTGCCAGCAGTTCCCAGGGGTCCACAGAAGTCTTC. It encodes CASSSQGSTEVF. The full CDR3 sequence reads CASSSQGSTEVFF. The chain has TRBV15 and TRBJ1-1; possible D gene TRBD1, 6 bases. The sequence runs out 1 residue before the end of the CDR3; the remainder is reconstructed from the germline J gene. V lost 4 bases to trimming and J lost 4 bases, with 10 bases between them. Germline loops: CDR1 SGHND, CDR2 FRSKSL. This CDR3 has 13 residues.

Sample share makes this clone large (0.1 to 1%). Mouse gene names apply. The read falls 1 residue short of the CDR3 end, and the missing part is taken from the germline J gene. This chain uses TRBV17 with TRBJ2-4; TRBD2 matches at 13 bases. J gave up 2 bases and V 3 bases, and 2 bases lay outside the gene matches. The CDR3 is 16 residues long. Per germline, CDR1 MNHDT and CDR2 YYDKIL. Partial CDR3 DNA: TGTGCTAGCAGTAGGGGACTGGGGGGGGATCAAAACACCTTGTAC. Amino acid sequence: CASSRGLGGDQNTLY. The full CDR3 is CASSRGLGGDQNTLYF.

As regards this clone: Mouse names are used for the genes. The sequenced fragment ends 1 residue before the CDR3 boundary, so the rest is inferred from the germline J gene. The rearrangement uses TRBV3 and TRBJ2-4, with 8 bases aligning to TRBD2. Germline values: CDR1 SNHLY, CDR2 FYNGKV (reference sequence). The CDR3 spans 14 residues. V dropped 5 bases and J dropped 0; count of bases not matched to a gene: 1. The CDR3 protein is CASSHWGSQNTLYF. The DNA read from the CDR3 is TGTGCCAGCAGCCACTGGGGGAGTCAAAACACCTTGTAC.

The table lists this clone with a few counts. Germline and genes here are mouse. With the read ending 1 residue before the CDR3 end, the germline J gene is used to fill in that end. The chain couples TRBV26 to TRBJ2-5, with 8 bases matching TRBD2. Germline CDR1 is KGHPV and CDR2 is FQNQEV (reference sequence). The ends lost 4 bases at V and 3 bases at J; junction bases unmatched: 6. This CDR3 has 15 residues. The part of the CDR3 DNA that was read is TGTGCCAGCAGTCCCTCTGTGGGGGGGCAAGACACCCAGTAC. Translating gives CASSPSVGGQDTQY. The complete CDR3 reads CASSPSVGGQDTQYF.

To note about this clone: A far larger clone differs by one base, so this is likely a read error. Mouse names are used for the genes. The DNA ends 1 residue before the CDR3 does, and the rest of the CDR3 is filled in from the germline J gene. The chain carries TRBV5 and TRBJ2-7, with TRBD2 identical over 12 bases. The CDR3 covers 15 residues. Trimming at V came to 2 bases and at J to 4 bases, leaving 3 bases not matched to a gene. Germline CDR1 reads LGHNA; CDR2 reads YNLKQL (reference sequence). Incomplete CDR3 DNA: TGTGCCAGCAGCCAACCCGGGACTGGGGGGTATGAACAGTAC. It encodes CASSQPGTGGYEQY. The whole CDR3 reads CASSQPGTGGYEQYF.

This clone was observed once. Gene names denote mouse genes. The read is 1 residue too short to cover the CDR3 end, so that end is filled in from the germline J gene. The chain couples TRBV26 to TRBJ1-1, with TRBD1 identical over 9 bases. The CDR3 is 13 residues long. The V segment lost 4 bases and the J segment 5 bases; nucleotides outside the gene matches: 2. CDR1 is KGHPV and CDR2 is FQNQEV in the germline V gene (reference sequence). Incomplete CDR3 DNA: TGTGCCAGCAGTCCGGGACAGGGAACAGAAGTCTTC. Amino acids: CASSPGQGTEVF. The entire CDR3 is CASSPGQGTEVFF. The full variable domain, its missing parts supplied by reference TRBV26 and TRBJ1-1, is NSKVIQTPRYLVKGQGQKAKMRCIPEKGHPVVFWYQQNKNNEFKFLINFQNQEVLQQIDMTEKRFSAECPSNSPCSLEIQSSEAGDSALYLCASSPGQGTEVFFGKGTRLTVV.

In this sample, this clone turned up once. The gene names given are mouse names. The read is 1 residue too short to cover the CDR3 end, so that end is filled in from the germline J gene. The genes are TRBV24 and TRBJ1-2; D is uncertain. This CDR3 comprises 14 residues. Germline-derived CDR1 and CDR2 are KGHTA and FRNEEI. V gave up 2 bases and J gave up 0 bases, with 7 bases separating them. CDR3 sequence: CASSLTYANSDYTF. CDR3 DNA (partial): TGTGCCAGCAGTCTGACATATGCAAACTCCGACTACACC.

On this clone: A far more abundant clone sits one base away, making this likely a read error. Genes and germline are mouse. The CDR3 end lies 1 residue beyond the end of the read and is filled in from the germline J gene. V usage is TRBV12-1 and J usage is TRBJ2-3; D may be TRBD1 or TRBD2 (5 bases each). The CDR3 runs to 13 residues. Germline values: CDR1 SGHSN, CDR2 HYEKVE. The chain's CDR3 is CASSISGREALYF. The CDR3 bases that were read are TGTGCCAGCTCCATCTCGGGGCGAGAAGCGCTGTAT.